This T cell receptor (beta chain) was sequenced for a study of T cell responses to AZD1222 COVID-19 vaccine. Points from the study as a whole: Receipt of two AZD1222 doses was followed by a rise in Spike-specific TCR breadth and depth. Seropositive at baseline were only a handful of AZD1222 recipients. In the spike-specific TCR repertoire, nearly half reportedly target unmutated variant regions.

The CDR3 covers 18 residues. V was clipped by 0 bases and J by 0 bases; unmatched bases: 5. Germline V gene sequence: CDR1 SGHTA, CDR2 FQGNSA. A remark on this clone: What it recognizes is unknown.

Here immunoSEQ multiplex PCR was the method, and the copy in TCRdb shows in-frame clones only, minus some. The sample consists of about 140,000 clones, 85% to 95% of them appearing once. This material consisted of peripheral blood, taken 28 days after the second AZD1222 dose. The chain recombines TRBV7-2 with TRBJ2-4, with 10 nucleotides matching TRBD2. The TCR was taken from an adult who received the AZD1222 COVID-19 vaccine. The CDR3 spells CASSLAGIAGGAKNIQYF. DNA for the CDR3: TGTGCCAGCAGCTTAGCGGGGATAGCGGGGGGAGCCAAAAACATTCAGTACTTC.